This is a list of T cell receptor beta chains from one sample in a study of CD8 T cells in ankylosing spondylitis. TCRdb re-derived calls from the 5' RACE reads in MiXCR, one entry per CDR3 protein. The sample includes over 400,000 distinct CDR3 sequences, around 26% of them seen just once. Specimen: blood, either unsorted or a sorted T cell fraction (not recorded which). These receptors originate from a male donor with ankylosing spondylitis. Each CDR3 is given with its conserved first and last residue. The order of the fields is V gene, CDR3 protein.

V: TRBV7-9
CDR3: CASTPFGHNEQFF

V: TRBV19
CDR3: CASNEQGGENIQYF

V: TRBV25-1
CDR3: CASSALGLSTDTQYF

V: TRBV5-1
CDR3: CASSLEAHTGELFF

V: TRBV2
CDR3: CASSPTSGNTHPFF

V: TRBV7-2
CDR3: CASSGLAGIYNEQFF

V: TRBV12-3/TRBV12-4
CDR3: CASSRTGAGEQYF

V: TRBV24-1
CDR3: CATSDYRTGYADTQYF

V: TRBV20-1
CDR3: CSAAGTSGTDTQYF

V: TRBV24-1
CDR3: CATSDLSARSYNEQFF

V: TRBV11-1
CDR3: CASSYLLAASYNEQFF

V: TRBV2
CDR3: CASNEDSSNSPLHF

V: TRBV7-2
CDR3: CASSLDGRFQPQHF

V: TRBV20-1
CDR3: CSVARRANTEAFF

V: TRBV5-1
CDR3: CASSWDRGNNEQFF

V: TRBV25-1
CDR3: CASSEVDRTSYNEQFF

V: TRBV20-1
CDR3: CSARMPGDSSYNEQFF

V: TRBV11-2
CDR3: CASSTLGTSTDTQYF